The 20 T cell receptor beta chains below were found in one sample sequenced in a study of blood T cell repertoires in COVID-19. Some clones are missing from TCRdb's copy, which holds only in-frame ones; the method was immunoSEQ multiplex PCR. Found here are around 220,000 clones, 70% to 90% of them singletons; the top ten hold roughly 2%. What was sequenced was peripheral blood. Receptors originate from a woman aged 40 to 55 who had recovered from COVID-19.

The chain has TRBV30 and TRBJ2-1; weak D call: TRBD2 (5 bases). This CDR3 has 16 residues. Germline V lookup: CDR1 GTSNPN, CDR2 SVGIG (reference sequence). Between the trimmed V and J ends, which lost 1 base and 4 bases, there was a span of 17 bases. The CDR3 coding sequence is TGTGCCTGGAGTGCCCGGGGTTCTGAGGATTACAATGAGCAGTTCTTC. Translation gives CAWSARGSEDYNEQFF.

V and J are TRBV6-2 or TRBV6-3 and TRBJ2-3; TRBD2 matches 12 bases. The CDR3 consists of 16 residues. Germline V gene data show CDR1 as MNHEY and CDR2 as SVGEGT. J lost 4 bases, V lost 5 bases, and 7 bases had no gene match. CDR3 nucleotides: TGTGCCAGCAGTCGGACTAGCGGGGTATGGTCAGATACGCAGTATTTT. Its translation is CASSRTSGVWSDTQYF.

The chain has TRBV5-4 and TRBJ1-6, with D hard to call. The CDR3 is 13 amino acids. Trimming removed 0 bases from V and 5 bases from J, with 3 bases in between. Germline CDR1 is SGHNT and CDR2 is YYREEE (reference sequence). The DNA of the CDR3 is TGTGCCAGCAGCTTGGACAATAATTCACCCCTCCACTTT. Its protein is CASSLDNNSPLHF.

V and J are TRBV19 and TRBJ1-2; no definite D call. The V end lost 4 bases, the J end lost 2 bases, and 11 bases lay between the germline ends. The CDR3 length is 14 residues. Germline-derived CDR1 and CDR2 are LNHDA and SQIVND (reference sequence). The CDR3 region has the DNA TGTGCCAGTAGTAGGGTCGGGGAGAACTATGGCTACACCTTC. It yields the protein CASSRVGENYGYTF.

Here the CDR3 reads CASSLTTGGNYGYTF. CDR3 DNA: TGTGCCAGCAGTTTAACGACAGGGGGCAACTATGGCTACACCTTC. The chain couples TRBV27 to TRBJ1-2, with TRBD1 matching over 10 bases. The CDR3 has 15 amino acids. The germline V gene encodes CDR1 MNHEY and CDR2 SMNVEV (reference sequence). V shed 2 bases, J shed 2 bases, and the junction held 2 bases outside the gene matches.

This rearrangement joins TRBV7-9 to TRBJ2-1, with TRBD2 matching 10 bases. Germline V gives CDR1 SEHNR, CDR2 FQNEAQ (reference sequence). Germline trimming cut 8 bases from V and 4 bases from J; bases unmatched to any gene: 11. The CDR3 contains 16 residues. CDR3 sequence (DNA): TGTGCCAGCGGCGGACTCAGCGGGGGGGCATACAATGAGCAGTTCTTC. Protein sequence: CASGGLSGGAYNEQFF.

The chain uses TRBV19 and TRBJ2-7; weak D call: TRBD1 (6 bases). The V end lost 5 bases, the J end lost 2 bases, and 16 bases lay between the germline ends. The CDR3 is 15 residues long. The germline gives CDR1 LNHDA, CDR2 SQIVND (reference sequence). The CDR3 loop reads CASSPYWTDTYEQYF. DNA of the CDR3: TGTGCCAGTAGTCCCTACTGGACAGATACCTACGAGCAGTACTTC.

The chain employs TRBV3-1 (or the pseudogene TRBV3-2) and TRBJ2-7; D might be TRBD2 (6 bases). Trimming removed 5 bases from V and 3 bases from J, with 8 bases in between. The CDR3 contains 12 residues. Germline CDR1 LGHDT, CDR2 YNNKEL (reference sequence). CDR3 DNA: TGTGCCAGCAGCACGGGACTCTACGAGCAGTACTTC. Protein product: CASSTGLYEQYF.

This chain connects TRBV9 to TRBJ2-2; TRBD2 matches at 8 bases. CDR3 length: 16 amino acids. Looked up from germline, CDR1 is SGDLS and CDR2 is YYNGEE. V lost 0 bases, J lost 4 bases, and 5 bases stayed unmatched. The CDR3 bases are TGTGCCAGCAGCGTAGGGGGACTAGGATCCACCGGGGAGCTGTTTTTT. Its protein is CASSVGGLGSTGELFF.

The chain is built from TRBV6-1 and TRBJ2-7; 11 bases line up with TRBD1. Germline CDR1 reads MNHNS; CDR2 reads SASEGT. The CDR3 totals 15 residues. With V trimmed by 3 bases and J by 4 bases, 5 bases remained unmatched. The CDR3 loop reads CASSDRTGGKYEQYF. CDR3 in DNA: TGTGCCAGCAGTGACCGGACAGGGGGCAAGTACGAGCAGTACTTC.

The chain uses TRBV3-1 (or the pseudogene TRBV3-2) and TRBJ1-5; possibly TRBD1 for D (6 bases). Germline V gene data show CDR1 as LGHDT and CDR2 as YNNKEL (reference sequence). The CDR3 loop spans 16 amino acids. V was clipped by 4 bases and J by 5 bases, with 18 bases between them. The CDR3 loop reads CASSPPGTCGDQPQHF. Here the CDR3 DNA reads TGTGCCAGCAGCCCTCCCGGGACATGTGGGGATCAGCCCCAGCATTTT.

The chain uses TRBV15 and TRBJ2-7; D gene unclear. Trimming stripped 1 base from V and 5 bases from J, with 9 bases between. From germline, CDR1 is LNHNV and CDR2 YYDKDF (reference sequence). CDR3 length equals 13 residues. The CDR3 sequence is CATSRAFTDEQYF. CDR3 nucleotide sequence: TGTGCCACCAGCAGAGCCTTCACGGACGAGCAGTACTTC.

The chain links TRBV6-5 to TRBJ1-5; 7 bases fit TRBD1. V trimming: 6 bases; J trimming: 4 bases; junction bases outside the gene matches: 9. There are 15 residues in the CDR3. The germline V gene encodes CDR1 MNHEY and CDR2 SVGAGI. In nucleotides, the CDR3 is TGTGCCAGCAGACGTACAGGGGATGGGAATCAGCCCCAGCATTTT. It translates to CASRRTGDGNQPQHF.

CDR3 region: CASSLFAASGDSGDTQYF. The CDR3 DNA is TGTGCCAGCAGCCTTTTTGCCGCTAGCGGAGACTCAGGAGATACGCAGTATTTT. The V and J genes are TRBV7-2 and TRBJ2-3, with TRBD2 matching 7 bases. Germline assignment: CDR1 SGHTA and CDR2 FQGNSA. Germline trimming cut 5 bases from V and 5 bases from J; bases unmatched to any gene: 19. The CDR3 extends over 18 amino acids. Full variable domain (rest looked up from reference TRBV7-2 and TRBJ2-3): GAGVSQSPSNKVTEKGKDVELRCDPISGHTALYWYRQSLGQGLEFLIYFQGNSAPDKSGLPSDRFSAERTGGSVSTLTIQRTQQEDSAVYLCASSLFAASGDSGDTQYFGPGTRLTVL.

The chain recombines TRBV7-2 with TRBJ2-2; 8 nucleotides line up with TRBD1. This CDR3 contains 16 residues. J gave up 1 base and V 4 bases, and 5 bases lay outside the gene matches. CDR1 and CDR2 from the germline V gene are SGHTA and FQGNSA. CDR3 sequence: CASSSRTGRNTGELFF. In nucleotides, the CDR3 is TGTGCCAGCAGCTCCCGGACAGGGAGGAACACCGGGGAGCTGTTTTTT.

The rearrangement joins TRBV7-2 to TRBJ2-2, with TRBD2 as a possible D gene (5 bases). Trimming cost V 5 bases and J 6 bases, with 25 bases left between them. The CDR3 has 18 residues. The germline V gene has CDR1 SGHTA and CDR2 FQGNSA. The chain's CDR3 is CASSKDGVGWVDAGELFF. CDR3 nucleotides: TGTGCCAGCAGCAAAGACGGGGTTGGGTGGGTTGACGCCGGGGAGCTGTTTTTT. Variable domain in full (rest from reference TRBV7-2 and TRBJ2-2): GAGVSQSPSNKVTEKGKDVELRCDPISGHTALYWYRQSLGQGLEFLIYFQGNSAPDKSGLPSDRFSAERTGGSVSTLTIQRTQQEDSAVYLCASSKDGVGWVDAGELFFGEGSRLTVL.

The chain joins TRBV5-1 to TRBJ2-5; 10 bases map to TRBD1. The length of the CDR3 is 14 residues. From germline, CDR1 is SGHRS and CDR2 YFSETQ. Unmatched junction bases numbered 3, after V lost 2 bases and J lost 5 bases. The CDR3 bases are TGCGCCAGCAGCTTAGGGACAGGGGACGAGACCCAGTACTTC. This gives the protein CASSLGTGDETQYF. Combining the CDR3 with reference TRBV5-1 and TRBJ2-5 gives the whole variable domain KAGVTQTPRYLIKTRGQQVTLSCSPISGHRSVSWYQQTPGQGLQFLFEYFSETQRNKGNFPGRFSGRQFSNSRSEMNVSTLELGDSALYLCASSLGTGDETQYFGPGTRLLVL.

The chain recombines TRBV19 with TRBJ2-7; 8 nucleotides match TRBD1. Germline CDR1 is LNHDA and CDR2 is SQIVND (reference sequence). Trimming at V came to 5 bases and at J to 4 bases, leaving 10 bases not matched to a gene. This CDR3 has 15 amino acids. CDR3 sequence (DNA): TGTGCCAGTAGTTTACGGACAGGGAGCGCATACGAGCAGTACTTC. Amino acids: CASSLRTGSAYEQYF.

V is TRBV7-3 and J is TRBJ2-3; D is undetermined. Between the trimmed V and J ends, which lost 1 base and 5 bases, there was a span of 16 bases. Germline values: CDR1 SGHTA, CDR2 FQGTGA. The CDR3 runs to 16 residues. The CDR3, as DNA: TGTGCCAGCAGCTTAAACCCCGGTGGTCTTGGAGATACGCAGTATTTT. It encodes CASSLNPGGLGDTQYF.

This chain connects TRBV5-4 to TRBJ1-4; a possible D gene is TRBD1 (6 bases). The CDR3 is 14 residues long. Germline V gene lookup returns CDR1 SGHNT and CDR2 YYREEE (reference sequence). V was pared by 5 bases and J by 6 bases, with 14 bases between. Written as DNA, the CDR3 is TGTGCCAGCAGACTAGACAGGCGCGATGAAAAACTGTTTTTT. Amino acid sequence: CASRLDRRDEKLFF.